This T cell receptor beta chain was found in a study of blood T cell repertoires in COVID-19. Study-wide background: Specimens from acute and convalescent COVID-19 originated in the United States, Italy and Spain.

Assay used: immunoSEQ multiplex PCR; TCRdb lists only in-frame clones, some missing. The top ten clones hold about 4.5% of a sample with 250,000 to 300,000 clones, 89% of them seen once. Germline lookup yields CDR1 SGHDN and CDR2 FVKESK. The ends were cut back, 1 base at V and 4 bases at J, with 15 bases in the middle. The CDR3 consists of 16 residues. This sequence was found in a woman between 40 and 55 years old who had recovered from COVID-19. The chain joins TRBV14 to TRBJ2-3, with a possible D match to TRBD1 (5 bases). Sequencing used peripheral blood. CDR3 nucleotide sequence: TGTGCCAGCAGCCAAGTAGGCGGTATGACAGCAGATACGCAGTATTTT. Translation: CASSQVGGMTADTQYF.